These T cell receptor beta chains were read from a single sample in a study of shared clonotypes between healthy human individuals. Repertoires were generated with immunoSEQ multiplex PCR, while TCRdb's copy carries only in-frame clones and drops some. The sample carries 450,000 or so clones, roughly three quarters recorded once. The sequencing input was PBMCs. All receptors derive from a woman in her thirties or forties in good health. Some clones in this sample may be carry-over from other donors' samples. Both conserved end residues are part of each CDR3. The D gene is left open where the match is weak. The size field is filled for only some rows; it gives once, few, many or a size class.

V gene	D gene	J gene	clone size	CDR3 DNA	CDR3 protein
TRBV5-4	.	TRBJ2-3	.	TGTGCCAGCAGCTACTCACTAGCCGCAGATACGCAGTATTTT	CASSYSLAADTQYF
TRBV5-1	.	TRBJ1-2	once	TGCGCCAGCTCAGGCCAGGGTGATGATGGCTACACCTTC	CASSGQGDDGYTF
TRBV28	.	TRBJ2-3	.	TGTGCCAGCAGTTTACCCCCTACTAGCACAGATACGCAGTATTTT	CASSLPPTSTDTQYF
TRBV25-1	TRBD1	TRBJ2-1	once	TGTGCCAGCACCCTCACGGGACAGGGGTCAGGTGAGCAGTTCTTC	CASTLTGQGSGEQFF
TRBV6-1	TRBD1	TRBJ2-2	few	TGTGCCAGCAGTGGAGCCGGGACAGAGAACACCGGGGAGCTGTTTTTT	CASSGAGTENTGELFF
TRBV10-2	.	TRBJ1-2	.	TGCGCCAGCAGTGAGTCGAGGGTTGAGCGGGTCGGCTACACCTTC	CASSESRVERVGYTF
TRBV19	.	TRBJ2-3	once	TGTGCCAGTAAAATTCTGGGGAGCACAGATACGCAGTATTTT	CASKILGSTDTQYF
TRBV4-1	.	TRBJ1-1	many	TGCGCCAGCAGCCAAGTGAACAGTGAAGCTTTCTTT	CASSQVNSEAFF
TRBV18	TRBD1	TRBJ1-2	.	TGTGCCAGCTCACCCCGTAGGACAGGGATCGACTATGGCTACACCTTC	CASSPRRTGIDYGYTF
TRBV7-8	TRBD1	TRBJ1-5	.	TGTGCCAGCAGCTTATTGACAGGGCTGAGCAATCAGCCCCAGCATTTT	CASSLLTGLSNQPQHF
TRBV5-4	TRBD2	TRBJ2-5	.	TGTGCCAGCCAACGTCCGGCGGGAGAAGGAGAGACCCAGTACTTC	CASQRPAGEGETQYF
TRBV5-4	TRBD1	TRBJ1-2	.	TGTGCCAGCAGCTTGGACCAGGGGGCGCCGGGCTACACCTTC	CASSLDQGAPGYTF
TRBV6-6	.	TRBJ2-5	.	TGTGCCAGCAGTTACCCGACCGGGGGCGAGACCCAGTACTTC	CASSYPTGGETQYF
TRBV7-8	.	TRBJ1-2	.	TGTGCCAGCAGCTCGCGGGAGGGGGACTATGGCTACACCTTC	CASSSREGDYGYTF
TRBV2	.	TRBJ2-7	.	TGTGCCACCTCGACAGTGTTCTCCTACGAGCAGTACTTC	CATSTVFSYEQYF
TRBV27	.	TRBJ1-2	many	TGTGCCGGCAGTTCTTCCAACTATGGCTACACCTTC	CAGSSSNYGYTF
TRBV7-9	.	TRBJ2-5	.	TGTGCCAGCAGCTTGACTAGGTGGGAGACCCAGTACTTC	CASSLTRWETQYF
TRBV4-3	.	TRBJ2-1	.	TGCGCCAGCAGCCAAGGCCCCCATGAGCAGTTCTTC	CASSQGPHEQFF
TRBV28	.	TRBJ2-7	.	TGTGCCAGCAGTTTGCGGGACGGTACCGTAGGCGAGCAGTACTTC	CASSLRDGTVGEQYF
TRBV9	TRBD2	TRBJ2-3	many	TGTGCCAGCAGCGTAGGACTAGCGGGAGGTTTCGCAGATACGCAGTATTTT	CASSVGLAGGFADTQYF
TRBV20-1	TRBD2	TRBJ2-3	.	TGCAGTGCGGGGGAGGGAGATACGCAGTATTTT	CSAGEGDTQYF
TRBV6-1	.	TRBJ1-1	.	TGTGCCAGCAGTGAACGACGGGAGGGGACTGAAGCTTTCTTT	CASSERREGTEAFF